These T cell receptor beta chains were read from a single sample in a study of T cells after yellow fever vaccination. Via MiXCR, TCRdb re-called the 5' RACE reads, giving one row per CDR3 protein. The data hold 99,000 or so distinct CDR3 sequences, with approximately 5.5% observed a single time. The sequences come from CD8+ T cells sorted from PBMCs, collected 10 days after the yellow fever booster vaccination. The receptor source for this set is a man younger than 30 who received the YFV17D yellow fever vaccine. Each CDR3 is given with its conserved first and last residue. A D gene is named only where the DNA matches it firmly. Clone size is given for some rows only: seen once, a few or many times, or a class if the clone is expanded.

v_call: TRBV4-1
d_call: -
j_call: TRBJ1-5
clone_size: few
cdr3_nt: TGCGCCAGCAGCCAGCGGGGGGGGCAGGCATACAATCAGCCCCAGCATTTT
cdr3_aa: CASSQRGGQAYNQPQHF

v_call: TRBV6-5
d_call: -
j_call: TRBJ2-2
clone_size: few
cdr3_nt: TGTGCCAGCAGCTCTCGCAGGGGAGCCGGGGAGCTGTTTTTT
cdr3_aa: CASSSRRGAGELFF

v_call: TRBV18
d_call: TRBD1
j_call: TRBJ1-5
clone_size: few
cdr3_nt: TGTGCCAGCTCACCCATCGGGACAGGGCTATATAGCAATCAGCCCCAGCATTTT
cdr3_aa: CASSPIGTGLYSNQPQHF

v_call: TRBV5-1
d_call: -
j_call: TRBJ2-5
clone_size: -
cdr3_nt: TGCGCCAGCAGCTTGTACGGGATCGTAAGAGAGACCCAGTACTTC
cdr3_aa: CASSLYGIVRETQYF

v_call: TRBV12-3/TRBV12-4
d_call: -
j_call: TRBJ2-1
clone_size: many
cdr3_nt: TGTGCCAGCAGTTTAGCGGTGGTTGAGCAGTTCTTC
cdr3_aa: CASSLAVVEQFF

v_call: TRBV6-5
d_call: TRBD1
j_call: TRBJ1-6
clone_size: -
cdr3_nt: TGTGCCAGCAGTTCCACAGGGGGCGGGTGGAATTCACCCCTCCACTTT
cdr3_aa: CASSSTGGGWNSPLHF

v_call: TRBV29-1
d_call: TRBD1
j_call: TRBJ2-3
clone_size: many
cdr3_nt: TGCAGCGGGACAGGGTTTCAAGATACGCAGTATTTT
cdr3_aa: CSGTGFQDTQYF

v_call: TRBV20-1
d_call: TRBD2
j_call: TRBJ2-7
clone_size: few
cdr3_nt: TGCAGTGCTCGATCCCTAGCGGGGGGCTTTCGCGAGCAGTACTTC
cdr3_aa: CSARSLAGGFREQYF

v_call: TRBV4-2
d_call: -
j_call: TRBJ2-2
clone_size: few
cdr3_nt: TGTGCCAGCAGCCCTAAGTCTGGGGGCGGGGAGCTGTTTTTT
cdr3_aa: CASSPKSGGGELFF

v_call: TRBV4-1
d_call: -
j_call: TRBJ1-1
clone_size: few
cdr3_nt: TGCGCCAGCAGCAACCGGGACGGTGGATTGAACACTGAAGCTTTCTTT
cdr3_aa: CASSNRDGGLNTEAFF

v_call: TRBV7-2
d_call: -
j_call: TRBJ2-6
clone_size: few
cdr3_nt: TGTGCCAGCAGCTTAAACCCCAGCTCTGGGGCCAACGTCCTGACTTTC
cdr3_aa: CASSLNPSSGANVLTF

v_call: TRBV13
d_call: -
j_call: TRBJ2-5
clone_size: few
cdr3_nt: TGTGCCAGCAGCTTAGTAGGGGTCCCACCAGAGACCCAGTACTTC
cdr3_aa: CASSLVGVPPETQYF

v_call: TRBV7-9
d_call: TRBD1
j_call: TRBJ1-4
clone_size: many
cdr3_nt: TGTGCCAGCAGCTTTACAGGGGCAACTAATGAAAAACTGTTTTTT
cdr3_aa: CASSFTGATNEKLFF

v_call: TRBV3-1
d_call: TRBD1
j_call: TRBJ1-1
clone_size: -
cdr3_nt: TGTGCCAGCAGCCAAACTGAGTGGACAGGGGCGTCCCTGAACACTGAAGCTTTCTTT
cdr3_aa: CASSQTEWTGASLNTEAFF

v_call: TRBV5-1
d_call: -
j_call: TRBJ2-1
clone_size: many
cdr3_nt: TGCGCCAGCAGACCGGGATTACTCTACAATGAGCAGTTCTTC
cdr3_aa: CASRPGLLYNEQFF

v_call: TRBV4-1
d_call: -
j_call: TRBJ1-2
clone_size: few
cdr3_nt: TGCGCCAGCAGCCAAGAGGGAACAGATGCCTATGGCTACACCTTC
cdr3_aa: CASSQEGTDAYGYTF

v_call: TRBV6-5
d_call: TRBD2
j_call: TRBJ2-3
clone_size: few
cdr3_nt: TGTGCCAGCAGTTACGGGACTAGCGGGGGTCCGACAGATACGCAGTATTTT
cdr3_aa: CASSYGTSGGPTDTQYF